A single sample is the source of the 17 T cell receptor beta chains below, sequenced in a study of beta chain features in type 1 diabetes. As every portion of the isolated RNA was reverse transcribed, the sequencing read expressed TCRB transcripts. Data came from immunoSEQ multiplex PCR; TCRdb stores just in-frame clones and leaves some out. This sample has about 200,000 clones, with 11% found just once. Sequences were obtained from central memory CD4+ T cells from blood. The receptors derive from a man younger than 35 in good health.

The rearrangement links TRBV11-2 to TRBJ2-1; 7 bases map to TRBD1. V lost 5 bases to trimming and J lost 3 bases; unmatched junction nucleotides: 7. From germline, CDR1 is SGHAT and CDR2 FQNNGV. The CDR3 runs to 15 residues. CDR3 sequence reads: CASSPIRGNYNEQFF. In DNA form, the CDR3 reads TGTGCCAGCAGCCCAATCAGGGGGAACTACAATGAGCAGTTCTTC.

The J gene is TRBJ2-7, the V gene TRBV28, with D hard to call. The CDR3 spans 13 residues. Germline V CDR1 and CDR2: MDHEN, SYDVKM. V lost 5 bases and J 4 bases, leaving 12 bases between the germline ends. The CDR3 coding sequence is TGTGCCAGCAGTATCCCTTATCTTTACGAGCAGTACTTC. This translates into CASSIPYLYEQYF.

The chain links TRBV15 to TRBJ2-1; TRBD2 agrees at 11 bases. Germline trimming cut 7 bases from V and 3 bases from J; bases unmatched to any gene: 5. CDR3 length: 15 amino acids. Germline lookup yields CDR1 LNHNV and CDR2 YYDKDF (reference sequence). For the CDR3, the DNA is TGTGCCACCAACCAACTAGCGGGGGACTACAATGAGCAGTTCTTC. Residues: CATNQLAGDYNEQFF.

V is TRBV15 and J is TRBJ1-2, with TRBD1 matching 9 bases. V shed 3 bases and J 2 bases; nucleotides not matched to a gene: 1. CDR1 LNHNV and CDR2 YYDKDF come from the germline V gene (reference sequence). The CDR3 is 14 residues long. This chain's CDR3 is CATSRDRGNYGYTF. The DNA of the CDR3 is TGTGCCACCAGCAGGGACAGGGGAAACTATGGCTACACCTTC.

The chain has TRBV12-5 and TRBJ2-5; 7 bases are shared with TRBD1. CDR3 length: 14 residues. The germline gives CDR1 LGHNT, CDR2 FRNRAP. The J segment lost 0 bases and the V segment lost 5 bases, leaving 3 bases of the junction unmatched. CDR3 loop: CASGTGTDQETQYF. CDR3 sequence (DNA): TGTGCTAGTGGTACCGGGACAGACCAAGAGACCCAGTACTTC.

This clone came up many times. The chain employs TRBV7-2 and TRBJ2-3, with 7 nucleotides matching TRBD2. This CDR3 contains 16 residues. Trimming cost V 5 bases and J 0 bases; bases outside gene matches: 8. Germline-derived CDR1 and CDR2 are SGHTA and FQGNSA. CDR3 in DNA: TGTGCCAGCAGCCTCCGACTAGCAGGAAGCACAGATACGCAGTATTTT. Its translation is CASSLRLAGSTDTQYF.

V and J are TRBV11-1 and TRBJ2-7; either TRBD1 or TRBD2 may supply D (5 bases each). V was clipped by 8 bases and J by 3 bases, with 17 bases between them. The CDR3 is 14 residues long. CDR1 is SGHAT and CDR2 is FQDESV in the germline V gene (reference sequence). The CDR3 nucleotides read TGTGCCAGCGGGGGAACATTCTCGAGCTACGAGCAGTACTTC. The encoded protein is CASGGTFSSYEQYF.

The rearrangement links TRBV30 to TRBJ2-1; D is perhaps TRBD2 (6 bases). The V and J ends lost 0 bases and 7 bases respectively, with 19 bases between them. CDR1 is GTSNPN and CDR2 is SVGIG in the germline V gene (reference sequence). The CDR3 is 16 amino acids. CDR3 sequence (DNA): TGTGCCTGGAGTGTACGGGGAGGAATCTCTAGTAATGAGCAGTTCTTC. Translated, it gives CAWSVRGGISSNEQFF.

Only a few counts were recorded for this clone. This chain connects TRBV2 to TRBJ2-2; 10 bases fit TRBD2. CDR1 and CDR2 from the germline V gene are SNHLY and FYNNEI. The length of the CDR3 is 16 residues. V shed 7 bases and J 6 bases; nucleotides not matched to a gene: 11. CDR3 nucleotide sequence: TGTGCCAGCAACCGGGGGGCTAGCGGGAGTCCCGGGGAGCTGTTTTTT. It is translated as CASNRGASGSPGELFF.

This clone has more than one count but fewer than ten. This chain joins TRBV5-1 and TRBJ2-2, with D hard to call. Per the germline V gene, CDR1 is SGHRS and CDR2 is YFSETQ. This CDR3 is 15 amino acids long. V was clipped by 3 bases and J by 1 base, with 10 bases between them. CDR3: CASSSLRENTGELFF. The CDR3 DNA sequence: TGCGCCAGCAGCTCCCTGAGAGAGAACACCGGGGAGCTGTTTTTT.

The sample holds a few counts of this clone. The CDR3 DNA is TGTGCCAGCTCACCACCCGGGACAGGGGTCTCCTACGAGCAGTACTTC. It specifies CASSPPGTGVSYEQYF. The chain recombines TRBV18 with TRBJ2-7; TRBD1 matches 10 bases. The CDR3 is 16 residues long. Losses at the gene ends were 0 bases for V and 0 bases for J; bases not matched to a gene: 2. Germline V lookup: CDR1 KGHSH, CDR2 LQKENI.

This clone was recorded a few times. J is TRBJ2-3 and V is TRBV10-3, with D hard to call. Trimming pared 3 bases from V and 0 bases from J, leaving 10 bases between. This CDR3 region has 15 residues. CDR1 is ENHRY and CDR2 is SYGVKD in the germline V gene. CDR3 protein: CAISDDTRSTDTQYF. The CDR3 nucleotides read TGTGCCATCAGTGACGACACACGTAGCACAGATACGCAGTATTTT.

The V call is TRBV14, the J call TRBJ2-7; 11 nucleotides match TRBD1. Germline assignment: CDR1 SGHDN and CDR2 FVKESK. The CDR3 sequence is 18 residues long. With V trimmed by 0 bases and J by 2 bases, 9 bases remained unmatched. The CDR3 DNA reads TGTGCCAGCAGCCAAGATCAATTTGGGACAGGGGGAACCTACGAGCAGTACTTC. It specifies CASSQDQFGTGGTYEQYF.

The J gene is TRBJ1-2, the V gene TRBV6-5, with D perhaps matching TRBD1 (5 bases). CDR1 MNHEY and CDR2 SVGAGI come from the germline V gene. The CDR3 sequence is 13 residues long. Trimming took 8 bases from V and 1 from J, leaving 11 bases between them. CDR3 nucleotides: TGTGCCAGCGGCATCGACAGTAACTATGGCTACACCTTC. It translates to CASGIDSNYGYTF.

The CDR3 nucleotides are TGTGCCAGCAGCGTAGGGGTCCCTTTAAGCGATATGAACACTGAAGCTTTCTTT. Translating it yields CASSVGVPLSDMNTEAFF. The chain recombines TRBV9 with TRBJ1-1; D is ambiguous. The V gene lost 0 bases and the J gene lost 0 bases, with 18 bases spanning the gap. This CDR3 comprises 18 residues. Germline CDR1 SGDLS, CDR2 YYNGEE.

V usage is TRBV7-2 and J usage is TRBJ2-1, with 7 positions matching TRBD2. The CDR3 has 16 residues. Germline V gene data show CDR1 as SGHTA and CDR2 as FQGNSA. V gave up 4 bases and J gave up 6 bases; unmatched junction bases: 12. This CDR3 is CASSSQLGRGLNEQFF. In DNA form, the CDR3 reads TGTGCCAGCAGCTCCCAGCTAGGGAGGGGCCTCAATGAGCAGTTCTTC.

This clone was observed a few times. A junction end diverges from the germline sequence, so it may reflect a read error. The chain uses TRBV2 and TRBJ2-5, with unresolved D. CDR1 is SNHLY, CDR2 FYNNEI, per germline. The CDR3 is 11 amino acids. The CDR3 sequence is CASSEEGSQYF. The CDR3 region has the DNA TGTGCCAGCAGCGAAGAAGGATCCCAGTACTTC.